A single sample is the source of the 14 T cell receptor beta chains below, sequenced in a study of blood T cell repertoires in COVID-19. The table came from immunoSEQ multiplex PCR; TCRdb's copy has only in-frame clones and leaves some out. The sample has 200,000 to 250,000 clones; around 90% are singletons. The sequencing sample was made of peripheral blood. The receptors come from a man in his sixties who had recovered from COVID-19.

The gene calls are TRBV29-1 and TRBJ1-1; 10 bases agree with TRBD1. This CDR3 has 13 residues. Trimming at V came to 7 bases and at J to 4 bases, leaving 6 bases not matched to a gene. Germline V CDR1 and CDR2: SQVTM, ANQGSEA. CDR3 sequence: CSAGGQGLTEAFF. CDR3 nucleotide sequence: TGCAGCGCTGGGGGACAGGGGCTCACTGAAGCTTTCTTT. Using reference TRBV29-1 and TRBJ1-1 for the parts outside the CDR3, the full variable domain is SAVISQKPSRDICQRGTSLTIQCQVDSQVTMMFWYRQQPGQSLTLIATANQGSEATYESGFVIDKFPISRPNLTFSTLTVSNMSPEDSSIYLCSAGGQGLTEAFFGQGTRLTVV.

J is TRBJ1-2 and V is TRBV2, with 7 positions matching TRBD1. The trim removed 3 bases at V and 8 bases at J, leaving 3 bases unmatched. CDR1 SNHLY and CDR2 FYNNEI come from the germline V gene. The CDR3 is 12 amino acids. Written as DNA, the CDR3 is TGTGCCAGCAGTGAGACAGGGAAGGGCTACACCTTC. This sequence encodes CASSETGKGYTF.

The V gene is TRBV2, the J gene TRBJ1-2; D possibly corresponds to TRBD1 (6 bases). V was shortened by 3 bases and J by 8 bases, with 13 bases between the two germline ends. Germline-derived CDR1 and CDR2 are SNHLY and FYNNEI. The CDR3 runs 13 residues. The CDR3 spells CASSDRTGKGYTF. CDR3 nucleotides: TGTGCCAGCAGTGACCGTACAGGGAAGGGCTACACCTTC.

This rearrangement joins TRBV21-1 to TRBJ2-1; no DNA check was done on the table's D call, TRBD2. TRBV21-1 is a pseudogene locus. The CDR3 contains 20 residues. Here the CDR3 reads CASSPELLGTSGRLYNEQFF. CDR3 nucleotides: TGTGCCAGCAGTCCCGAATTACTCGGGACTAGCGGACGCCTCTACAATGAGCAGTTCTTC.

In its sample, this clone was seen a few times. V and J are TRBV19 and TRBJ2-1; TRBD2 matches at 7 bases. This CDR3 is built from 14 residues. Germline CDR1 reads LNHDA; CDR2 reads SQIVND (reference sequence). The V segment lost 8 bases and the J segment 9 bases; nucleotides outside the gene matches: 13. The CDR3 is CASRAGYPLSEQFF. The CDR3 nucleotides read TGTGCCAGTCGAGCGGGATACCCGCTTAGTGAGCAGTTCTTC.

The chain uses TRBV3-1 (or the pseudogene TRBV3-2) and TRBJ1-2; 8 nucleotides match TRBD1. The CDR3 is 13 residues long. V shed 1 base and J 8 bases; nucleotides not matched to a gene: 3. CDR1 is LGHDT and CDR2 is YNNKEL in the germline V gene (reference sequence). CDR3 amino acids: CASSQGTGLGYTF. The CDR3 bases are TGTGCCAGCAGCCAAGGGACAGGGCTAGGCTACACCTTC.

The chain uses TRBV12-3 or TRBV12-4 and TRBJ2-1, with D unclear. The CDR3 sequence is 12 residues long. Trimming took 5 bases from V and 8 from J, leaving 10 bases between them. Written as DNA, the CDR3 is TGTGCCAGCAGTAAAGACGGGTATGAGCAGTTCTTC. Translating it yields CASSKDGYEQFF.

The chain links TRBV28 to TRBJ2-1; TRBD2 matches at 11 bases. This CDR3 region has 14 residues. CDR1 is MDHEN, CDR2 SYDVKM, per germline. V lost 5 bases and J lost 8; bases outside the gene matches: 5. CDR3 DNA: TGTGCCAGCAGTCCCCTAGCGGGAGGCTATGAGCAGTTCTTC. The encoded protein is CASSPLAGGYEQFF.

The chain uses TRBV5-1 and TRBJ2-7; 7 bases align to TRBD2. Germline V gene lookup returns CDR1 SGHRS and CDR2 YFSETQ. The ends lost 3 bases at V and 4 bases at J; junction bases unmatched: 10. The CDR3 loop spans 15 amino acids. CDR3 in amino acids: CASSSHGAGEYEQYF. DNA of the CDR3: TGCGCCAGCAGCTCTCATGGGGCGGGAGAGTACGAGCAGTACTTC.

The V and J genes are TRBV5-6 and TRBJ2-1, with D unresolved. CDR1 is SGHDT and CDR2 is YYEEEE in the germline V gene. The CDR3 has 11 residues. Trimming took 2 bases from V and 9 from J, leaving 6 bases between them. The CDR3, as DNA: TGTGCCAGCAGCTTTCAGGTTGAGCAGTTCTTC. Encoded protein: CASSFQVEQFF.

This chain links TRBV11-2 with TRBJ2-5, with 8 bases that match TRBD2. This CDR3 contains 15 residues. The germline CDR1 and CDR2 sequences are SGHAT and FQNNGV. The V and J ends lost 3 bases and 0 bases, in that order; junction bases with no gene match: 3. The CDR3 bases are TGTGCCAGCAGCTTGGGCGGGGGGAACCAAGAGACCCAGTACTTC. It specifies CASSLGGGNQETQYF.

V usage is TRBV10-3 and J usage is TRBJ1-2; weak D call: TRBD1 (5 bases). The germline CDR1 and CDR2 sequences are ENHRY and SYGVKD. Trimming cost V 3 bases and J 2 bases, with 7 bases left between them. This CDR3 region has 13 residues. The chain's CDR3 is CAISEDRNYGYTF. CDR3 coding DNA: TGTGCCATCAGTGAAGACAGAAACTATGGCTACACCTTC.

The chain recombines TRBV12-5 with TRBJ2-7; perhaps TRBD2 as D (6 bases). Germline V gene lookup returns CDR1 LGHNT and CDR2 FRNRAP. V lost 2 bases and J 6 bases, leaving 20 bases between the germline ends. The CDR3 is made up of 16 amino acids. DNA for the CDR3: TGTGCTAGTGGTTTGAGAGGAGGGACGGTCCGGGGCGAGCAGTACTTC. Translated: CASGLRGGTVRGEQYF.

The V gene is TRBV7-8, the J gene TRBJ1-2; D not certain. Trimming cost V 3 bases and J 1 base, with 12 bases left between them. This CDR3 spans 15 amino acids. Germline V gene sequence: CDR1 SGHVS, CDR2 FQNEAQ. The DNA for the CDR3 is TGTGCCAGCAGCTTTGATGAGGTTTATAACTATGGCTACACCTTC. Protein product: CASSFDEVYNYGYTF.